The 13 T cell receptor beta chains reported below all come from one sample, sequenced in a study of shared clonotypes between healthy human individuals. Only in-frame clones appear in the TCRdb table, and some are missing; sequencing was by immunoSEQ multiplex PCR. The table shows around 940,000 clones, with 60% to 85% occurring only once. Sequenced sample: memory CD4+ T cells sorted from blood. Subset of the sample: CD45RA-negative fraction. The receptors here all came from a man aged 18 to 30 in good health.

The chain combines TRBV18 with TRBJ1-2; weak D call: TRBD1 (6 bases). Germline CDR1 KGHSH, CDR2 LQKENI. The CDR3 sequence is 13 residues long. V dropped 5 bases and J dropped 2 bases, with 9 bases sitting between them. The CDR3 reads CASSYRVNYGYTF. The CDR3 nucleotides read TGTGCCAGCTCATACAGGGTCAACTATGGCTACACCTTC.

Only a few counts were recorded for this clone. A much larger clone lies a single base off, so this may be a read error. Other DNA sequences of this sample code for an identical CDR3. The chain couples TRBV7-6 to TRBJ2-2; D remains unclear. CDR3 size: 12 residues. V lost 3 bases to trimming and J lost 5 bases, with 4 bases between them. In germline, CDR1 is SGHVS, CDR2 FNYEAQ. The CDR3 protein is CASSLRTGELFF. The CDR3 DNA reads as TGTGCCAGCAGCTTGAGGACCGGGGAGCTGTTTTTT.

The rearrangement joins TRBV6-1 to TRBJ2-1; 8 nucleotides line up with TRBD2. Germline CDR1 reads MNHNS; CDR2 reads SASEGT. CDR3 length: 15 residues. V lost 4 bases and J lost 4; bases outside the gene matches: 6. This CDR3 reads CASSADGGAYNEQFF. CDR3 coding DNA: TGTGCCAGCAGTGCGGACGGGGGGGCATACAATGAGCAGTTCTTC.

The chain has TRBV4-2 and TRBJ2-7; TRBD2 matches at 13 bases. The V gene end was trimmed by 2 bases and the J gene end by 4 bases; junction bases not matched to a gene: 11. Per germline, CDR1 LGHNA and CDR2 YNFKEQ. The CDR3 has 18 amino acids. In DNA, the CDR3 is TGTGCCAGCAGCCAACGGACTAGCGGGGGCCGAACGATGTACGAGCAGTACTTC. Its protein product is CASSQRTSGGRTMYEQYF.

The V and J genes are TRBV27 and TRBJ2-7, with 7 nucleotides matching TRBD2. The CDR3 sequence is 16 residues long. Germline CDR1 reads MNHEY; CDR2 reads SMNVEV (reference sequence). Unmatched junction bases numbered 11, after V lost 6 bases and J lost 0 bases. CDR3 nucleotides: TGTGCCAGCAGCCCTCGGGGCGGGGGAAACTCCTACGAGCAGTACTTC. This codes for CASSPRGGGNSYEQYF.

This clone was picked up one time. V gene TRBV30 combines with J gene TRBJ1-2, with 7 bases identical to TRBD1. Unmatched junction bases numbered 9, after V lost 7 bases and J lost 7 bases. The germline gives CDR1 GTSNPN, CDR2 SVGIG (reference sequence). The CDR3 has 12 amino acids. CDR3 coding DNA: TGTGCCTCCCAACAGGGGCGGAGTGGCTACACCTTC. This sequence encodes CASQQGRSGYTF.

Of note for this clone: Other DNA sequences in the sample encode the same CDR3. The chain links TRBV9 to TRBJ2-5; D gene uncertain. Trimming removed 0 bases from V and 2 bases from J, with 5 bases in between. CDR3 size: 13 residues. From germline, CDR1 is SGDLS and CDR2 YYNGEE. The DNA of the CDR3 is TGTGCCAGCAGCGTAGGGCAGCAAGAGACCCAGTACTTC. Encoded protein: CASSVGQQETQYF. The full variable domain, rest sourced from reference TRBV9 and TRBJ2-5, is DSGVTQTPKHLITATGQRVTLRCSPRSGDLSVYWYQQSLDQGLQFLIQYYNGEERAKGNILERFSAQQFPDLHSELNLSSLELGDSALYFCASSVGQQETQYFGPGTRLLVL.

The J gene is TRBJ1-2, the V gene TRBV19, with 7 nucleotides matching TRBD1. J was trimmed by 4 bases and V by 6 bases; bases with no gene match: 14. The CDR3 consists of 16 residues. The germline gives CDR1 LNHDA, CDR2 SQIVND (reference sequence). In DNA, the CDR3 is TGTGCCAGTAGCCTTGAGGCGCAGGGGGGATTCTATGGCTACACCTTC. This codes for CASSLEAQGGFYGYTF.

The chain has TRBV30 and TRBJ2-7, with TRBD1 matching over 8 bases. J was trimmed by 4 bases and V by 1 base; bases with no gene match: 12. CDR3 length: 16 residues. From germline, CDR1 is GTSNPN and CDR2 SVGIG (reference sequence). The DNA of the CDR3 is TGTGCCTGGAGTGCCCTCCAGGGGGCGAGTGGGTACGAGCAGTACTTC. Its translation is CAWSALQGASGYEQYF.

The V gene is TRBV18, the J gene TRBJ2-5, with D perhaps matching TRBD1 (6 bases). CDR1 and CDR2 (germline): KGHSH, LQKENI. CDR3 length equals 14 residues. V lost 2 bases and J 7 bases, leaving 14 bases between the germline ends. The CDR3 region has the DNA TGTGCCAGCTCACCAGAAACCATCAGGGGGACCCAGTACTTC. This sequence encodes CASSPETIRGTQYF.

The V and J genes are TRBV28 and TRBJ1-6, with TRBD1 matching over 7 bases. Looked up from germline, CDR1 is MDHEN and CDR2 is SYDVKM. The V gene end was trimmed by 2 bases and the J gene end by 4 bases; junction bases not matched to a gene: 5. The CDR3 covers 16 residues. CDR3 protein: CASSLRGTAYNSPLHF. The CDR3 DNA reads TGTGCCAGCAGTTTAAGGGGGACAGCGTATAATTCACCCCTCCACTTT.

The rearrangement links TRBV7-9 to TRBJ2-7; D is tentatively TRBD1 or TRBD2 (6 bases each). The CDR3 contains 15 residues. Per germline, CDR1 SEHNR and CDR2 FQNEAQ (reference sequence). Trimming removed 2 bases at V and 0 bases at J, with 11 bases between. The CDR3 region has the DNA TGTGCCAGCAGCTTATCGGGGGCCGGCTCCTACGAGCAGTACTTC. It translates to CASSLSGAGSYEQYF.

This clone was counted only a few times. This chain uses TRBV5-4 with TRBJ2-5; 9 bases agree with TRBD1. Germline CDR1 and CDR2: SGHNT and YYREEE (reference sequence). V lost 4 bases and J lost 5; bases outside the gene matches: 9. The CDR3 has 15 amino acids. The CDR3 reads CASSEMDRGQETQYF. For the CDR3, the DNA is TGTGCCAGCAGCGAGATGGACAGGGGTCAGGAGACCCAGTACTTC.